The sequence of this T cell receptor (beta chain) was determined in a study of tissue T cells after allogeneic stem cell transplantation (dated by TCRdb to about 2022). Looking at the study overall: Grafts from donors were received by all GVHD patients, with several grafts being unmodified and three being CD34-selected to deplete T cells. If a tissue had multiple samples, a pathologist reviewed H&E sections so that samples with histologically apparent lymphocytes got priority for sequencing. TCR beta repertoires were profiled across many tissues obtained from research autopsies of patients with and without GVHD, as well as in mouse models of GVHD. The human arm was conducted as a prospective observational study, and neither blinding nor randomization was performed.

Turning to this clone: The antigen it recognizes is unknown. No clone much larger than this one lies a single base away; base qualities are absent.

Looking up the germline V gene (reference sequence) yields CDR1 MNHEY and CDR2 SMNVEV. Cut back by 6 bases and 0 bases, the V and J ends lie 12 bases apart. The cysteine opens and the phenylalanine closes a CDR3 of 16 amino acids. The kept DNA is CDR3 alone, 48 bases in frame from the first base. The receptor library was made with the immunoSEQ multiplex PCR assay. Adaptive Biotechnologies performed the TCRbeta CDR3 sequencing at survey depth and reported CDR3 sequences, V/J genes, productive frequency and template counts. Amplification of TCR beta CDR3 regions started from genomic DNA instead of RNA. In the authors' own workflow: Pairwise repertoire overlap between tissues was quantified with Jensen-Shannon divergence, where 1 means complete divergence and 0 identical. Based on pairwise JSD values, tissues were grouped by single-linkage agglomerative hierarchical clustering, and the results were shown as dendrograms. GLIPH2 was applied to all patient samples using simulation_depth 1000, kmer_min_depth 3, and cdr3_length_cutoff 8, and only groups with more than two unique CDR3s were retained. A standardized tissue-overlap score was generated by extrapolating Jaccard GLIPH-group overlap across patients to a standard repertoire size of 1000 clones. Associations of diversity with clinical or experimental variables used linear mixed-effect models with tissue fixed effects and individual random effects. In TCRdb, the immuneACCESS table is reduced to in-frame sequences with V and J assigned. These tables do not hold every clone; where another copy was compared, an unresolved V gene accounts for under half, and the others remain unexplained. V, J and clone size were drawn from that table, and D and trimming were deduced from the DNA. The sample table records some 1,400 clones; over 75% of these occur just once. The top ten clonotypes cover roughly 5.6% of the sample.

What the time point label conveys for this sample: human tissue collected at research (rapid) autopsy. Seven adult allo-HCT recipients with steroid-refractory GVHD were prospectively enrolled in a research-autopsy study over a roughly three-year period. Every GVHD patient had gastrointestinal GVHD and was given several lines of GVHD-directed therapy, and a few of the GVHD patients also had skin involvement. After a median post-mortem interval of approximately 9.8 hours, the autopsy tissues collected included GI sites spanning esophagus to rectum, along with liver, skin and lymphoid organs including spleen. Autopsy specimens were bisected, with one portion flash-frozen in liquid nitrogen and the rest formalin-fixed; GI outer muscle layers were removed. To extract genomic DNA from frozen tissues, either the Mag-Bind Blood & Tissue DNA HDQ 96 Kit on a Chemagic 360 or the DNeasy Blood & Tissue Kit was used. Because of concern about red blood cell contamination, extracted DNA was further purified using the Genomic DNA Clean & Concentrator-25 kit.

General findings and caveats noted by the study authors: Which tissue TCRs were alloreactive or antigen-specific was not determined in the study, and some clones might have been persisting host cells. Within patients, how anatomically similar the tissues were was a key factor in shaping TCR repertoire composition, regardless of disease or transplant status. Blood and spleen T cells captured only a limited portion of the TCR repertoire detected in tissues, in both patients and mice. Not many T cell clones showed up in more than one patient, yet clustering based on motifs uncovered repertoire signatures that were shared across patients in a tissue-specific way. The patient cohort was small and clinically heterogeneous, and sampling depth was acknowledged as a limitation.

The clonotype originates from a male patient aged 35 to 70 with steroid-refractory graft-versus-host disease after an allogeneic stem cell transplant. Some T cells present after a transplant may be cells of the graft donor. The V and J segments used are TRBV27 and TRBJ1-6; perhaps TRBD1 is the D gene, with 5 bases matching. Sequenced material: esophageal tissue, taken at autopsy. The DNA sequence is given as TGTGCCAGCAGAGAGCGGGGGAGCTCCTATAATTCACCCCTCCACTTT. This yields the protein CASRERGSSYNSPLHF.